This T cell receptor beta chain was recovered during a study of radiation and T cells in renal cell carcinoma. Study outcomes and limitations: Top tumor clonotypes rose in blood 2 weeks post-radiation, then contracted. No pretreatment tumor biopsies were available for baseline clonotypes.

Only in-frame clones appear in the TCRdb table, and some are missing; sequencing was by immunoSEQ multiplex PCR. Of about 140,000 clones in the sample, 83% are singletons; the top ten hold less than 25%. Details on this clone: Its antigen is unknown.

CDR3 size: 14 residues. Germline V gene data show CDR1 as LNHNV and CDR2 as YYDKDF (reference sequence). V lost 0 bases, J lost 6 bases, and 9 bases lay in between. Time point described: baseline pretreatment blood. Treatment indicated: 15 Gy SBRT to primary tumor, nephrectomy 4 weeks later. Serial blood draws occurred at baseline and 2 and 4 weeks post-SBRT. The chain uses TRBV15 and TRBJ2-1; D uncertain. This receptor was identified in a woman aged 45-59 years with renal cell carcinoma. Sequencing was performed on blood, taken from a patient whose treatment included radiotherapy and nephrectomy. CDR3 bases: TGTGCCACCAGCAGAGATCAGGCACGCAATGAGCAGTTCTTC. Translated: CATSRDQARNEQFF.